These T cell receptor beta chains were read from a single sample in a study of blood T cell repertoires in COVID-19. Method: immunoSEQ multiplex PCR; TCRdb's copy keeps in-frame clones and lacks some. Among more than 250,000 clones, around 86% were seen once, and the ten largest hold approximately 2.2%. The specimen sequenced was peripheral blood. The receptors shown here come from a woman in her twenties or thirties who had recovered from COVID-19. The CDR3 runs from the conserved cysteine through the conserved F or W. The D gene is left open where the match is weak.

d_call j_call v_call cdr3_aa cdr3_nt
TRBD1 TRBJ1-2 TRBV5-1 CASSAGQGANYGYTF TGCGCCAGCAGCGCAGGACAGGGGGCTAACTATGGCTACACCTTC
TRBD1 TRBJ1-1 TRBV6-6 CASSPTGLNTEAFF TGTGCCAGCAGCCCGACAGGGCTGAACACTGAAGCTTTCTTT
TRBD2 TRBJ2-3 TRBV2 CASGGLAGAGDTQYF TGTGCCAGCGGGGGACTAGCGGGGGCGGGGGATACGCAGTATTTT
TRBD2 TRBJ2-1 TRBV9 CASSVGLAGLNEQFF TGTGCCAGCAGCGTAGGACTAGCGGGCCTCAATGAGCAGTTCTTC
TRBD2 TRBJ2-7 TRBV4-1 CASTSGTSSEQYF TGCGCCAGCACCTCCGGGACTAGCAGCGAGCAGTACTTC
TRBD2 TRBJ2-1 TRBV27 CASSSRWTSGRRGEQFF TGTGCCAGCAGTTCCCGCTGGACTAGCGGGAGGAGGGGCGAGCAGTTCTTC
- TRBJ1-2 TRBV7-2 CASSFGGGAYGYTF TGTGCCAGCAGCTTTGGGGGAGGAGCTTATGGCTACACCTTC
TRBD1 TRBJ1-3 TRBV18 CASSPTRDSGNTIYF TGTGCCAGCTCCCCCACCCGGGACAGTGGAAACACCATATATTTT
TRBD2 TRBJ2-3 TRBV6-5 CASSYYGLAEDTQYF TGTGCCAGCAGTTACTATGGACTAGCAGAGGATACGCAGTATTTT
- TRBJ2-2 TRBV7-6 CASSFGANTGELFF TGTGCCAGCAGCTTCGGGGCGAACACCGGGGAGCTGTTTTTT